These T cell receptor beta chains were read from a single sample in a study of cytomegalovirus exposure and HLA in healthy donors. TCRdb's table, derived via immunoSEQ multiplex PCR, lists solely in-frame clones and lacks some. The data show some 120,000 clones, about 70% seen once. The sample was PBMCs. These receptors were obtained from a human donor in good health. Both conserved end residues are part of each CDR3. The D gene is left open where the match is weak. Only part of the rows carry a size: once, few, many, or a class if the clone is expanded.

-	TRBJ2-7	TRBV27	TRBD2	CASSETSGTSYEQYF	TGTGCCAGCAGTGAAACTAGCGGGACCTCCTACGAGCAGTACTTC
-	TRBJ1-2	TRBV29-1	-	CSVDIRDGYTF	TGCAGCGTTGACATCAGGGATGGCTACACCTTC
-	TRBJ2-1	TRBV5-6	TRBD2	CASSLASGGTLGDNEQFF	TGTGCCAGCAGCTTGGCTAGCGGGGGAACTCTGGGGGACAATGAGCAGTTCTTC
-	TRBJ2-3	TRBV7-2	-	CASSQARRRSTDTQYF	TGTGCCAGCAGCCAGGCCCGCAGGAGGAGCACAGATACGCAGTATTTT
-	TRBJ2-5	TRBV7-8	TRBD2	CASFQEASGHQETQYF	TGTGCCAGCTTTCAAGAGGCTAGCGGACACCAAGAGACCCAGTACTTC
-	TRBJ2-7	TRBV25-1	TRBD2	CASSGAGGPYEQYF	TGTGCCAGCAGTGGAGCGGGGGGGCCCTACGAGCAGTACTTC
once	TRBJ1-1	TRBV28	-	CASGLRGGAFF	TGTGCCAGCGGGCTTCGGGGAGGAGCTTTCTTT
-	TRBJ2-1	TRBV21-1	-	CASSILEEQFF	TGTGCCAGCAGCATCCTAGAAGAGCAGTTCTTC
few	TRBJ2-7	TRBV6-5	TRBD1	CASKRTGLYEQYF	TGTGCCAGCAAACGGACAGGCCTCTACGAGCAGTACTTC
-	TRBJ2-7	TRBV15	TRBD1	CATSRDSRAYEQYF	TGTGCCACCAGCCGGGACAGCAGGGCCTACGAGCAGTACTTC
-	TRBJ2-1	TRBV6-6	TRBD1	CASSVNRGSHNEQFF	TGTGCCAGCAGTGTAAACAGGGGGTCCCACAATGAGCAGTTCTTC
once	TRBJ2-7	TRBV29-1	-	CSVVFVGEEYEQYF	TGCAGCGTTGTATTCGTTGGCGAGGAGTACGAGCAGTACTTC
-	TRBJ2-1	TRBV5-1	-	CASSLSSWGPGDEQFF	TGCGCCAGCAGCTTGAGTAGCTGGGGTCCAGGGGATGAGCAGTTCTTC
-	TRBJ2-1	TRBV7-8	-	CASSLDRENAEQFF	TGTGCCAGCAGCTTAGATCGGGAGAATGCTGAGCAGTTCTTC